This is a list of T cell receptor beta chains from one sample in a study of beta chain features in type 1 diabetes. The table came from immunoSEQ multiplex PCR; TCRdb's copy has only in-frame clones and leaves some out. This repertoire shows 130,000 to 150,000 clones, about 7% found once; its top ten account for around 1.3%. Sequenced input: central memory CD4+ T cells from blood. These receptors were obtained from a woman in her 30s in good health. CDR3s include the opening cysteine and the closing phenylalanine or tryptophan. The order of the fields is D gene, V gene, J gene, clone size, CDR3 DNA, CDR3 protein. The D gene is left open where the match is weak. Clone size is not always given. Where it is, it says once, few, many or a class for expanded clones.

D: NA; V: TRBV11-1; J: TRBJ1-1; size: few; DNA: TGTGCCAGCAGCCGACTAGGGACTGAAGCTTTCTTT; CDR3: CASSRLGTEAFF
D: TRBD1; V: TRBV6-5; J: TRBJ1-5; size: few; DNA: TGTGCCAGCAGCCAGGGGGCACCTAATCAGCCCCAGCATTTT; CDR3: CASSQGAPNQPQHF
D: NA; V: TRBV7-9; J: TRBJ2-2; size: few; DNA: TGTGCCAGCAGCAATACAGGGACGGAGCTGTTTTTT; CDR3: CASSNTGTELFF
D: NA; V: TRBV18; J: TRBJ1-1; size: few; DNA: TGTGCCAGCTCACCACCGGGAGCGAACACTGAAGCTTTCTTT; CDR3: CASSPPGANTEAFF
D: NA; V: TRBV4-3; J: TRBJ2-5; size: many; DNA: TGCGCCAGCAGCCAAGATACGGCTAGCTACCGCCAAGAGACCCAGTACTTC; CDR3: CASSQDTASYRQETQYF
D: NA; V: TRBV6-6; J: TRBJ2-7; size: NA; DNA: TGTGCCAGCAGTTCTAGTTATCCCGAGCAGTACTTC; CDR3: CASSSSYPEQYF
D: NA; V: TRBV27; J: TRBJ2-1; size: NA; DNA: TGTGCCAGCAGTTTTAGAACCTACAATGAGCAGTTCTTC; CDR3: CASSFRTYNEQFF
D: NA; V: TRBV28; J: TRBJ2-7; size: few; DNA: TGTGCCAGCATGGGGGGAGTTGTCCCCTACGAGCAGTACTTC; CDR3: CASMGGVVPYEQYF
D: TRBD1; V: TRBV2; J: TRBJ2-7; size: few; DNA: TGTGCCAGCAGCCGGGCAGGGGGTGTAGACGAGCAGTACTTC; CDR3: CASSRAGGVDEQYF
D: NA; V: TRBV18; J: TRBJ1-5; size: many; DNA: TGTGCCAGCTCCCGCGACATGGGTCGTCAGCCCCAGCATTTT; CDR3: CASSRDMGRQPQHF
D: NA; V: TRBV30; J: TRBJ1-2; size: NA; DNA: TGTGCCTGGAGCGCTCCCCCCTCACAGGCTCCTAACTATGGCTACACCTTC; CDR3: CAWSAPPSQAPNYGYTF
D: NA; V: TRBV5-6; J: TRBJ1-4; size: NA; DNA: TGTGCCAGCAGTATCAGGGTGGCTGAAAAACTGTTTTTT; CDR3: CASSIRVAEKLFF
D: NA; V: TRBV6-1; J: TRBJ2-3; size: NA; DNA: TGTGCCAGCAGTGATTTGGCTAGCGGCACAGATACGCAGTATTTT; CDR3: CASSDLASGTDTQYF
D: NA; V: TRBV5-1; J: TRBJ1-1; size: few; DNA: TGCGCCAGCAGCCCCGCGGGGCCCCGGAACACTGAAGCTTTCTTT; CDR3: CASSPAGPRNTEAFF
D: NA; V: TRBV19; J: TRBJ2-7; size: few; DNA: TGTGCCAGTAGTCCCCTCCGGGGATTTTCCTACGAGCAGTACTTC; CDR3: CASSPLRGFSYEQYF
D: TRBD1; V: TRBV18; J: TRBJ2-7; size: NA; DNA: TGTGCCAGCTCACCATTCGATGGACAGGGCGCCTACGAGCAGTACTTC; CDR3: CASSPFDGQGAYEQYF
D: TRBD2; V: TRBV7-2; J: TRBJ2-5; size: few; DNA: TGTGCCAGCAGCTTAGCGCTAGCGGTAAAGACCCAGTACTTC; CDR3: CASSLALAVKTQYF
D: TRBD2; V: TRBV9; J: TRBJ2-1; size: many; DNA: TGTGCCAGCAGCGTAGGGCCTAGCGGGATGAATGAGCAGTTCTTC; CDR3: CASSVGPSGMNEQFF
D: TRBD1; V: TRBV4-1; J: TRBJ2-7; size: few; DNA: TGCGCCAGCAGCCAAGTAGGGACAGTCTCCTACGAGCAGTACTTC; CDR3: CASSQVGTVSYEQYF
D: NA; V: TRBV30; J: TRBJ1-4; size: NA; DNA: TGTGCCTGGACAGGCCAAGCAACTAATGAAAAACTGTTTTTT; CDR3: CAWTGQATNEKLFF
D: TRBD1; V: TRBV6-5; J: TRBJ2-7; size: few; DNA: TGTGCCAGCAGCTTCGACAGGGCTAGCTCCTACGAGCAGTACTTC; CDR3: CASSFDRASSYEQYF
D: NA; V: TRBV7-2; J: TRBJ2-5; size: few; DNA: TGTGCCAGCAGCTTAGCTATCTACCAAGAGACCCAGTACTTC; CDR3: CASSLAIYQETQYF
D: NA; V: TRBV5-1; J: TRBJ2-7; size: many; DNA: TGCGCCAGCAGCGCCCGGGGAAGCTCCTACGAGCAGTACTTC; CDR3: CASSARGSSYEQYF
D: TRBD1; V: TRBV7-9; J: TRBJ2-1; size: NA; DNA: TGTGCCAGCAGCTTTGACAGGGGGAGATTTCATGAGCAGTTCTTC; CDR3: CASSFDRGRFHEQFF
D: TRBD2; V: TRBV7-8; J: TRBJ2-1; size: NA; DNA: TGTGCCAGCAGCCTTCGGTCCATATTTTTAGCGGGAAGGGAGAACAATGAGCAGTTCTTC; CDR3: CASSLRSIFLAGRENNEQFF
D: TRBD2; V: TRBV5-1; J: TRBJ2-7; size: NA; DNA: TGCGCCAGCAGCCCCGCCGGGACTAGCGATACCTACGAGCAGTACTTC; CDR3: CASSPAGTSDTYEQYF
D: TRBD1; V: TRBV5-4; J: TRBJ2-3; size: NA; DNA: TGTGCCAGCAGCGCCGGGACAGGGGGCGGCACAGATACGCAGTATTTT; CDR3: CASSAGTGGGTDTQYF
D: NA; V: TRBV19; J: TRBJ2-1; size: few; DNA: TGTGCCAGTAGAGTCACAGACACCTATTACAATGAGCAGTTCTTC; CDR3: CASRVTDTYYNEQFF
D: NA; V: TRBV7-3; J: TRBJ2-1; size: NA; DNA: TGTGCCAGCAGCTTAAATATCCGCAATGAGCAGTTCTTC; CDR3: CASSLNIRNEQFF
D: NA; V: TRBV11-2; J: TRBJ2-5; size: NA; DNA: TGTGCCAGCAGCGCGAGGTCTCAAGAGACCCAGTACTTC; CDR3: CASSARSQETQYF
D: TRBD1; V: TRBV7-9; J: TRBJ1-1; size: few; DNA: TGTGCCAGCAGCTTAGTTGGGACAGGGGGAGGTGAAGCTTTCTTT; CDR3: CASSLVGTGGGEAFF
D: NA; V: TRBV28; J: TRBJ2-1; size: many; DNA: TGTGCCAGTAGGCTACTAGCTCCCCGAGGGGATGAGCAGTTCTTC; CDR3: CASRLLAPRGDEQFF
D: NA; V: TRBV4-3; J: TRBJ2-1; size: NA; DNA: TGCGCCAGCAGCCAAGTACTGCGGGAATACAATGAGCAGTTCTTC; CDR3: CASSQVLREYNEQFF
D: TRBD2; V: TRBV29-1; J: TRBJ2-7; size: few; DNA: TGCAGCGCTGGGGGGGGCTACGAGCAGTACTTC; CDR3: CSAGGGYEQYF
D: NA; V: TRBV19; J: TRBJ1-5; size: few; DNA: TGTGCCAGTGTGGGGGGTGGTCAGCCCCAGCATTTT; CDR3: CASVGGGQPQHF
D: NA; V: TRBV18; J: TRBJ1-4; size: few; DNA: TGTGCCAGCTCATCTATCCAGGGTGAAAAACTGTTTTTT; CDR3: CASSSIQGEKLFF
D: TRBD2; V: TRBV15; J: TRBJ2-7; size: NA; DNA: TGTGCCACCAGCAGGCCGGGACTAGCGATCTACGAGCAGTACTTC; CDR3: CATSRPGLAIYEQYF
D: TRBD1; V: TRBV10-3; J: TRBJ1-2; size: many; DNA: TGTGCCATCAGTGACTGGGACAGCGCTTACTATGGCTACACCTTC; CDR3: CAISDWDSAYYGYTF
D: TRBD1; V: TRBV10-3; J: TRBJ2-5; size: many; DNA: TGTGCCATCAGTAGAGAACCAACAGGGGCCGGAGAGACCCAGTACTTC; CDR3: CAISREPTGAGETQYF
D: NA; V: TRBV7-2; J: TRBJ1-3; size: few; DNA: TGTGCCAGCAGCTTAAACCGCGGCTTAGGTGGAAACACCATATATTTT; CDR3: CASSLNRGLGGNTIYF
D: NA; V: TRBV4-3; J: TRBJ2-6; size: NA; DNA: TGCGCCAGCAGGAGTACAGGGACCGGGGCCAACGTCCTGACTTTC; CDR3: CASRSTGTGANVLTF
D: TRBD2; V: TRBV4-3; J: TRBJ2-3; size: NA; DNA: TGCGCCAGCAGCCAAGGTTACAAGGGCGGGAGGAGCACAGATACGCAGTATTTT; CDR3: CASSQGYKGGRSTDTQYF
D: NA; V: TRBV6-5; J: TRBJ2-5; size: NA; DNA: TGTGCCGTCCGGTCAAAAGAGACCCAGTACTTC; CDR3: CAVRSKETQYF
D: NA; V: TRBV7-8; J: TRBJ2-7; size: NA; DNA: TGTGCCAGCAGCGGCAGGGTCCCACCCTACGAGCAGTACTTC; CDR3: CASSGRVPPYEQYF
D: NA; V: TRBV28; J: TRBJ2-2; size: NA; DNA: TGTGCCAGCAGTTTATCGGTCGGGGAGCTGTTTTTT; CDR3: CASSLSVGELFF
D: TRBD1; V: TRBV4-2; J: TRBJ1-1; size: NA; DNA: TGTGCCAGCAGCCAACACAGGGGGTCGAACACTGAAGCTTTCTTT; CDR3: CASSQHRGSNTEAFF
D: NA; V: TRBV5-4; J: TRBJ1-1; size: NA; DNA: TGTGCCAGCAGCTCGACAGGGAACACTGAAGCTTTCTTT; CDR3: CASSSTGNTEAFF
D: NA; V: TRBV28; J: TRBJ2-7; size: NA; DNA: TGTGCCAGCAGTTCCGACAGGTACGAGCAGTACTTC; CDR3: CASSSDRYEQYF
D: NA; V: TRBV6-5; J: TRBJ2-7; size: NA; DNA: TGTGCCAGCAGTTACGCGTGGAGGGGGCTCTACGAGCAGTACTTC; CDR3: CASSYAWRGLYEQYF
D: TRBD1; V: TRBV7-8; J: TRBJ1-2; size: once; DNA: TGTGCCAGCAGTCCCAGCAGGGGGTCGAACTATGGCTACACCTTC; CDR3: CASSPSRGSNYGYTF
D: NA; V: TRBV21-1; J: TRBJ2-7; size: many; DNA: TGTGCCAAGCCTCTGTTTAACAGCTCCAACTACGAGCAGTACTTC; CDR3: CAKPLFNSSNYEQYF
D: NA; V: TRBV7-9; J: TRBJ2-7; size: few; DNA: TGTGCCAGCAGCCTCTTCTTAGACAGGTCCCATTACGAGCAGTACTTC; CDR3: CASSLFLDRSHYEQYF
D: TRBD2; V: TRBV27; J: TRBJ2-7; size: few; DNA: TGTGCCAGCAGTTTATTGGACGGGAGGGGCGAGCAGTACTTC; CDR3: CASSLLDGRGEQYF
D: TRBD1; V: TRBV7-2; J: TRBJ2-7; size: few; DNA: TGTGCCAGCAGCTTAGCTTCCGGACAGGTCTACGAGCAGTACTTC; CDR3: CASSLASGQVYEQYF
D: TRBD1; V: TRBV5-4; J: TRBJ1-4; size: few; DNA: TGTGCCAGCACCTTACAGGGGGGTAATGAAAAACTGTTTTTT; CDR3: CASTLQGGNEKLFF
D: TRBD1; V: TRBV19; J: TRBJ1-5; size: few; DNA: TGTGCCAGTAGTATGACAGGGTCGGGTCAGCCCCAGCATTTT; CDR3: CASSMTGSGQPQHF
D: TRBD2; V: TRBV5-4; J: TRBJ2-5; size: NA; DNA: TGTGCCAGCAGCTTGAGAAGTGGCGGGAGGGTGAGGGAGACCCAGTACTTC; CDR3: CASSLRSGGRVRETQYF
D: NA; V: TRBV6-1; J: TRBJ1-1; size: few; DNA: TGTGCCAGCAGTGACCCCCCGGCGAGGCAAGCTTTCTTT; CDR3: CASSDPPARQAFF
D: TRBD1; V: TRBV4-2; J: TRBJ1-2; size: NA; DNA: TGTGCCAGCAGCCAAGTGGAGGGGGCTGACTATGGCTACACCTTC; CDR3: CASSQVEGADYGYTF